The entry below gives a single T cell receptor (beta chain) sequence along with its context. The antigen it binds to is not known. Base qualities were left out, and no much larger clone turns up one base away. The data were taken from a study of CD8 T cells in Susac syndrome (dated by TCRdb to about 2019). Background for the entire study: Of the Susac syndrome patients who were sequenced, under 10 were in clinical remission while six had clinically active disease. At the time of blood withdrawal, Susac syndrome patients were either therapy-naive, taking corticosteroids (with some also receiving IVIg), or on IVIg alone. Whether CD8+ T cell activation and differentiation in Susac syndrome was antigen driven was tested using repertoire sequencing. Clonality of the CD8+ T cell repertoire was compared between eleven to twelve healthy donors, around 14 Susac syndrome patients and 15 multiple sclerosis patients.

V is pared back by 7 bases and J by 4 bases, with 14 bases lying between the germline termini. Reading from cysteine to phenylalanine, the CDR3 counts 14 amino acids. The sequence is cut down to CDR3 DNA, 42 bases in frame from base 1. The germline V gene provides CDR1 SGHRS and CDR2 YFSETQ. What the work shows at the level of the full study, not this receptor alone: Clonal expansion was seen in Susac syndrome CD8+ repertoires, peaking in CD8+ TEMRA cells and being greater in clinically active patients than in remitting ones. The TCR sequencing and HLA analysis was acknowledged to have included a relatively small number of individuals. Sixteen Susac-specific public clones were identified in the total CD8+ repertoire, and five Susac-specific public clones were identified in the CD8+ TEMRA repertoire.

Peripheral blood CD8+ and CD4+ T cells from healthy donors, Susac syndrome patients and multiple sclerosis patients were profiled by high-throughput TCR beta sequencing. Susac syndrome patients met recently defined diagnostic criteria for definite or probable disease. Bulk CD8+ and CD4+ T cells were purified magnetically by negative isolation, whereas CD8+ TEMRA cells were enriched by FACS. Blood was collected in EDTA tubes and processed within 24 hours, with PBMCs isolated through density gradient centrifugation. PBMCs intended for TCR sequencing were cryopreserved in liquid nitrogen and thawed later in a water bath at 37 degrees C. The sorted or isolated CD4+, CD8+ and CD8+ TEMRA cells reached a purity of at least 90%. RNA was extracted with the RNeasy kit and about 0.5 to 1 ug was reverse transcribed using random hexamers. TCR beta CDR3 regions were amplified with the immunoSEQ multiplex PCR assay covering 54 Vbeta and 13 Jbeta segments. Bias from PCR amplification was corrected by using a synthetic template baseline for primer optimization and for computational correction. Regarding the original processing steps: Only productive sequences were kept, with reads annotated to V, D and J genes according to IMGT and analyzed in immunoSEQ Analyzer. Clonality was calculated as one minus the Shannon entropy normalized by log2 of the number of productive unique sequences. For each patient and control, public and private clones were evaluated within the 100 most prevalent clones. A clone was defined as Susac-specific if it was absent from the healthy and MS cohorts, from some 980 published viral clones and from other ImmuneACCESS disease sequences. TCRdb redid the processing of the public reads, applying fastp at Q25 and MiXCR, and retained in-frame beta chains. For every CDR3 protein sequence, its rows merge into one entry that carries the most common genes and DNA. Clone size and V and J calls follow TCRdb, not the original study. Across this sample there are more than 80,000 distinct CDR3 sequences, with approximately 93% seen only once. The ten largest clones add up to around 0.41% of the sample.

Sequencing was carried out using CD8+ T cells from PBMCs. The chain couples TRBV5-1 to TRBJ2-2; TRBD2 is a weak D gene call, 7 bases matching. The clonotype originates from a human donor with Susac syndrome. The DNA reads TGCGCCAGCCGAATCGGGGGGCGCACCGGGGAGCTGTTTTTT. Protein translation: CASRIGGRTGELFF.